This TCR beta chain was identified in a study of blood T cells in healthy people across ages. Turning to the study itself: Every two T cells gave about one barcoded beta molecule via template switching. General study results and limits: Bulk PBMC profiling left naive and antigen-experienced comparisons inconclusive. Not knowing donor CMV status may have confounded expanded clonotype changes.

In this sample, this clonotype turned up many times. Its target is unknown. A junction end diverges from the germline sequence, so it may reflect a read error. Sample-barcoded 5' priming and a J-beta primer mix drove a second PCR of 7 to 11 cycles. Unique molecular identifiers of 12 random nucleotides labeled each cDNA. TCRdb called the 5' RACE reads again in MiXCR, with one record for every CDR3 protein. This repertoire shows around 710,000 distinct CDR3 sequences, roughly 45% found once; its top ten account for 20% to 25%. Germline CDR1 reads LGHNA; CDR2 reads YNFKEQ. The CDR3 has 15 amino acids. The clonotype comes from a woman in her fifties or sixties in good health. V is TRBV4-2 and J is TRBJ2-3, with 8 bases aligning to TRBD2. The specimen was blood. As DNA, the CDR3 is TGTGCCAGCAGCCAAGATTGGACTAGCATAGATACGCAGTATTTT. Its protein is CASSQDWTSIDTQYF.